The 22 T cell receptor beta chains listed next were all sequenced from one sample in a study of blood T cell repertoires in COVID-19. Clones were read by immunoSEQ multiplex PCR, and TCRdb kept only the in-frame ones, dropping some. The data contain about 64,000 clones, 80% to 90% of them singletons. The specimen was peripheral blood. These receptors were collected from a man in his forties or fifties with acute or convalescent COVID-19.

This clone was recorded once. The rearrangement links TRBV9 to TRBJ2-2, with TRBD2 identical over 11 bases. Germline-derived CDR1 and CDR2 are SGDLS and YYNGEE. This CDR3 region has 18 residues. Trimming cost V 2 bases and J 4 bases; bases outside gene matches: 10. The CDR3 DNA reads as TGTGCCAGCAGCGTGTTACTAGCGGGGGAGGAGAGCACCGGGGAGCTGTTTTTT. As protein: CASSVLLAGEESTGELFF.

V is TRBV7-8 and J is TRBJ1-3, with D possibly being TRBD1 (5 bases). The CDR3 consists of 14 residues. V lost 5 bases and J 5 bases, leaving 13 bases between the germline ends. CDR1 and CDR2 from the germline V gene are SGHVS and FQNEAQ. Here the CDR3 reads CASSVSGTRNTIYF. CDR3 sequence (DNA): TGTGCCAGCAGCGTATCCGGGACTAGAAACACCATATATTTT.

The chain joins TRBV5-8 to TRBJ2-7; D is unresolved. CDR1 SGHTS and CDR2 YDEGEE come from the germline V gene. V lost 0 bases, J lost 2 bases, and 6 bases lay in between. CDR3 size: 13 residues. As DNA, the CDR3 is TGTGCCAGCAGCTTGGACTATGCCTACGAGCAGTACTTC. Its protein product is CASSLDYAYEQYF.

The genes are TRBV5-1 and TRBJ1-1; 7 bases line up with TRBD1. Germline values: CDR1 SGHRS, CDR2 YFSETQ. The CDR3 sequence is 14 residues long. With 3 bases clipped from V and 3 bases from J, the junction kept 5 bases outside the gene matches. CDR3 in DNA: TGCGCCAGCAGCTACCGGGACAGATACACTGAAGCTTTCTTT. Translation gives CASSYRDRYTEAFF. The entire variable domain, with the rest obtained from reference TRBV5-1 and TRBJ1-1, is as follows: KAGVTQTPRYLIKTRGQQVTLSCSPISGHRSVSWYQQTPGQGLQFLFEYFSETQRNKGNFPGRFSGRQFSNSRSEMNVSTLELGDSALYLCASSYRDRYTEAFFGQGTRLTVV.

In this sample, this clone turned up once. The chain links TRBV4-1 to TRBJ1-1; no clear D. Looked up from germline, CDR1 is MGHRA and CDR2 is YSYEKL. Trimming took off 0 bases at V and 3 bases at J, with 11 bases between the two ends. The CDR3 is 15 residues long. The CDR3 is CASSQERGLDTEAFF. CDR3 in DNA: TGCGCCAGCAGCCAAGAGCGAGGGCTTGACACTGAAGCTTTCTTT.

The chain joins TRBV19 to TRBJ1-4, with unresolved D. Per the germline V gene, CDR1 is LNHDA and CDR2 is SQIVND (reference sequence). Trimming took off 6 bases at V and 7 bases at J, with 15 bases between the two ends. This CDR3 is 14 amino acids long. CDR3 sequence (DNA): TGTGCCAGTAGATGGGCCCTCCAGTCTGAAAAACTGTTTTTT. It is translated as CASRWALQSEKLFF.

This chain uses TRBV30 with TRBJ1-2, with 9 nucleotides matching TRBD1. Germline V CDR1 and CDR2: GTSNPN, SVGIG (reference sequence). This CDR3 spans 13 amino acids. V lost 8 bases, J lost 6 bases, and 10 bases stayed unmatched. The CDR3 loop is CAGYRDRVNGYTF. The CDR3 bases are TGTGCCGGTTACCGGGACAGGGTAAATGGCTACACCTTC.

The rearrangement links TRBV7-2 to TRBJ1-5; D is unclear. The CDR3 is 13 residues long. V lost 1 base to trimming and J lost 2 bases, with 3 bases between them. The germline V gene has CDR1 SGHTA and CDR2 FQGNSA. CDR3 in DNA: TGTGCCAGCAGCTTAGTCGGCAATCAGCCCCAGCATTTT. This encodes CASSLVGNQPQHF.

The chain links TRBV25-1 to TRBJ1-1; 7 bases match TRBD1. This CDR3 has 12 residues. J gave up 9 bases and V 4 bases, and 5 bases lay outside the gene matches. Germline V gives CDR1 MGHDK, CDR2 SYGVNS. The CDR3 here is CASSGQGGQAFF. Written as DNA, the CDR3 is TGTGCCAGCAGTGGACAGGGAGGCCAAGCTTTCTTT.

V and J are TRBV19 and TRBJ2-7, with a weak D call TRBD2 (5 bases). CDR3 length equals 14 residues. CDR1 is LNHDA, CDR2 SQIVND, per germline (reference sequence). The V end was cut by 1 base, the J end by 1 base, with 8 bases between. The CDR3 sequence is CASSIVGGSYEQYF. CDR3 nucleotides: TGTGCCAGTAGTATAGTAGGCGGGTCCTACGAGCAGTACTTC.

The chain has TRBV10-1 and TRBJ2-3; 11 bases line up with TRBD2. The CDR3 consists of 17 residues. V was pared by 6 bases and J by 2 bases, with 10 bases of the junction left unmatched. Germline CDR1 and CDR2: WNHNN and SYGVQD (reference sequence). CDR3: CASSASMTSGATDTQYF. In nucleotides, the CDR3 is TGCGCCAGCAGCGCTTCAATGACTAGCGGGGCCACAGATACGCAGTATTTT.

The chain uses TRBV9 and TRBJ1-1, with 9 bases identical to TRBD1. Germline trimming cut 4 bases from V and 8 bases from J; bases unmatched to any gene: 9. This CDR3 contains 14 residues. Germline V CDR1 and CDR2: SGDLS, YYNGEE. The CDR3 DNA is TGTGCCAGCAGCTCGACAGGGGGAGGATCGGAAGCTTTCTTT. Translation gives CASSSTGGGSEAFF.

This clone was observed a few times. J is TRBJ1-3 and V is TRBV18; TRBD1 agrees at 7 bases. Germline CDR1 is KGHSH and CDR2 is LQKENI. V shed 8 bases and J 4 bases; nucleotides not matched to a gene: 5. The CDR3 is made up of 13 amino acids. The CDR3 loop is CASQGQRGNTIYF. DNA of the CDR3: TGTGCCAGCCAGGGACAGAGAGGAAACACCATATATTTT.

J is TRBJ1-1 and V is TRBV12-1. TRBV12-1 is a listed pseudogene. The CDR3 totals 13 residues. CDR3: CASSMGSGKKAFF. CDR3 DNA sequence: TGTGCCAGCAGCATGGGGTCGGGAAAGAAGGCTTTCTTT.

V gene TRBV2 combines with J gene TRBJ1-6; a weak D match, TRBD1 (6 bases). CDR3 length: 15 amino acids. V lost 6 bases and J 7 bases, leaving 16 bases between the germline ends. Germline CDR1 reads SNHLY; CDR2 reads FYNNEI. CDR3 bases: TGTGCCAGCAGATCAGGGGCGTCGGAAAATTCACCCCTCCACTTT. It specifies CASRSGASENSPLHF. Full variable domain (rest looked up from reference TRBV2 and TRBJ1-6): EPEVTQTPSHQVTQMGQEVILRCVPISNHLYFYWYRQILGQKVEFLVSFYNNEISEKSEIFDDQFSVERPDGSNFTLKIRSTKLEDSAMYFCASRSGASENSPLHFGNGTRLTVT.

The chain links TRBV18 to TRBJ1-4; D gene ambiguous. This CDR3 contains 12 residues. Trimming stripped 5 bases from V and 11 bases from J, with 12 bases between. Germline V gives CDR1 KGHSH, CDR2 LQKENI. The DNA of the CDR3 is TGTGCCAGCTCAACACGGACTGAGAAACTGTTTTTT. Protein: CASSTRTEKLFF.

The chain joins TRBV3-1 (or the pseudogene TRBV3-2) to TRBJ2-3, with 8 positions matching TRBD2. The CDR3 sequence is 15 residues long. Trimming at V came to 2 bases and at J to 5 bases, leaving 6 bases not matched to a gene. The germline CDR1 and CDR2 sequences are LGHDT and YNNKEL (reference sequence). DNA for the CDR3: TGTGCCAGCAGCCAACAAGCGGGGGTCCGAGATACGCAGTATTTT. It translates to CASSQQAGVRDTQYF.

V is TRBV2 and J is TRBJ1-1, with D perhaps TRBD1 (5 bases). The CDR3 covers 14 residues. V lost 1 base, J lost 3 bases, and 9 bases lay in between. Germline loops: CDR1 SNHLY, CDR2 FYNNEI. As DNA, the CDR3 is TGTGCCAGCAGTGAAGTAGGGGTGGACACTGAAGCTTTCTTT. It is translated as CASSEVGVDTEAFF.

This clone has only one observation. CDR3 nucleotide sequence: TGCAGTGCTAGTAGACAGGCCCCTAACAATCAGCCCCAGCATTTT. It is translated as CSASRQAPNNQPQHF. The chain joins TRBV20-1 to TRBJ1-5; D perhaps matches TRBD1 (6 bases). The germline gives CDR1 DFQATT, CDR2 SNEGSKA (reference sequence). This CDR3 spans 15 amino acids. Between the trimmed V and J ends, which lost 3 bases and 3 bases, there was a span of 15 bases.

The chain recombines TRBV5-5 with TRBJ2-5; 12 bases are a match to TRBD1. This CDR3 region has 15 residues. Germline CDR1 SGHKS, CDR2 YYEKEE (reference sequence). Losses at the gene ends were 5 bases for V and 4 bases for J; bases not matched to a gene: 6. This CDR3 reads CASSRGQGARETQYF. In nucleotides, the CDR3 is TGTGCCAGCAGTCGGGGACAGGGGGCTAGAGAGACCCAGTACTTC.

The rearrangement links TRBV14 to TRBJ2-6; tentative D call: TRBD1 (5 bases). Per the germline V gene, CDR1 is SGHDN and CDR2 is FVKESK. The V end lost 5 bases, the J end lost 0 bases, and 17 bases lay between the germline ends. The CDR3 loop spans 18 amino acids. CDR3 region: CASSEVAGLSSGANVLTF. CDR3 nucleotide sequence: TGTGCCAGCAGCGAGGTGGCAGGGTTGAGCTCTGGGGCCAACGTCCTGACTTTC.

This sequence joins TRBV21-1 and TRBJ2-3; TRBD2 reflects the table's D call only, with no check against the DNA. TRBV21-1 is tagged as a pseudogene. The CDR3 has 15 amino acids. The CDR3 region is CASSKKGRLTDTQYF. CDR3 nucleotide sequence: TGTGCCAGCAGCAAAAAAGGCAGACTCACAGATACGCAGTATTTT.